The following is a T cell receptor (beta chain) sequence with its context. Its specificity is not known. V shed 2 bases, J shed 2 bases, and the junction held 2 bases outside the gene matches. Germline V gives CDR1 MNHEY, CDR2 SVGAGI. The CDR3 covers 15 residues. Clones were sequenced by immunoSEQ multiplex PCR, and TCRdb holds only the in-frame ones, with some missing. The sample shows 150,000 to 180,000 clones, about 87% of them seen only once. This specimen belongs to a study of T cell responses to AZD1222 COVID-19 vaccine. Study-wide findings and caveats: Clonal diversity may have been underestimated, and the donors were mostly white British, with more females than males.

Sequenced material: peripheral blood, taken on day 0 of AZD1222 vaccination. The TCR sequence derives from an adult in good health. The chain recombines TRBV6-5 with TRBJ2-7, with 11 bases matching TRBD2. The CDR3 nucleotides read TGTGCCAGCAGTTACGATAGCGGGGGGGCCTACGAGCAGTACTTC. This encodes CASSYDSGGAYEQYF.